Listed below are T cell receptor beta chains from one sample, sequenced in a study of T cells in Graves' hyperthyroidism and ophthalmopathy. One entry per CDR3 protein results from TCRdb running MiXCR on the multiplex PCR reads. The sample includes about 400,000 distinct CDR3 sequences, 15% to 18% of them seen just once. The sequenced sample was blood. These receptors were collected from a woman under 30 with Graves' hyperthyroidism that later progressed to Graves' ophthalmopathy. The CDR3 runs from the conserved cysteine through the conserved F or W. The D gene is left open where the match is weak. A row's size may be missing; if present it is once, few, many or a size class.

TRBV11-2	TRBJ2-7	many	NA	CASSLVDGAGGHYEQYF	TGTGCCAGCAGCTTAGTAGATGGGGCAGGTGGGCACTACGAGCAGTACTTC
TRBV3-1	TRBJ2-7	NA	TRBD2	CASSRAGGVYEQYF	TGTGCCAGCAGCCGTGCGGGGGGCGTCTACGAGCAGTACTTC
TRBV5-5	TRBJ1-6	few	TRBD1	CASSLGGQDNSPLHF	TGTGCCAGCAGCTTGGGGGGACAGGATAATTCACCCCTCCACTTT
TRBV27	TRBJ2-7	NA	NA	CASSFVASSGEQYF	TGTGCCAGCAGTTTTGTGGCGAGCTCGGGCGAGCAGTACTTC
TRBV29-1	TRBJ2-3	many	NA	CSVSLIPGLSTDTQYF	TGCAGCGTTTCCCTGATTCCGGGCCTAAGCACAGATACGCAGTATTTT
TRBV13	TRBJ1-2	many	NA	CASSQHYGYTF	TGTGCCAGCAGCCAGCACTATGGCTACACCTTC
TRBV20-1	TRBJ1-1	few	NA	CSARLPGNTEAFF	TGCAGTGCTAGATTACCTGGGAACACTGAAGCTTTCTTT
TRBV28	TRBJ2-1	many	NA	CASVSGGKGYNEQFF	TGTGCCAGCGTTTCGGGCGGGAAGGGCTACAATGAGCAGTTCTTC
TRBV7-6	TRBJ2-2	many	TRBD1	CASSLDNRGHTELFF	TGTGCCAGCAGCCTAGATAACAGGGGGCACACGGAGCTGTTTTTT
TRBV19	TRBJ2-1	NA	TRBD2	CASSLRGLAARGEQFF	TGTGCCAGTAGCCTAAGGGGACTAGCGGCAAGAGGTGAGCAGTTCTTC
TRBV28	TRBJ1-6	many	NA	CASSRQYYSPLHF	TGTGCCAGCAGCCGACAGTATTACTCACCCCTCCACTTT
TRBV7-2	TRBJ2-7	many	NA	CASSLFGAAQGEQYF	TGTGCCAGCAGCCTCTTCGGCGCAGCCCAGGGGGAGCAGTACTTC
TRBV6-1	TRBJ1-5	many	TRBD1	CASTTTGQGWGQPQHF	TGTGCCAGCACCACTACAGGACAGGGCTGGGGTCAGCCCCAGCATTTT
TRBV11-2	TRBJ2-3	many	TRBD2	CVSGRGTDTQYF	TGCGTCAGCGGGAGGGGCACAGATACGCAGTATTTT
TRBV27	TRBJ2-1	many	NA	CASIRGGSYNEQFF	TGTGCCAGCATCCGAGGGGGGTCCTACAATGAGCAGTTCTTC
TRBV19	TRBJ1-5	NA	TRBD1	CASSMGQGGQPQHF	TGTGCCAGTAGTATGGGACAGGGAGGCCAGCCCCAGCATTTT
TRBV6-2/TRBV6-3	TRBJ2-1	many	TRBD2	CASTLAGAANEQFF	TGTGCCAGCACTCTAGCGGGAGCGGCCAATGAGCAGTTCTTC
TRBV27	TRBJ1-6	many	TRBD1	CASSLTGGEVPLHF	TGTGCCAGCAGCCTGACAGGGGGCGAGGTTCCCCTCCACTTT
TRBV11-1	TRBJ2-7	many	NA	CASSFAGSYEQYF	TGTGCCAGCAGCTTTGCTGGCTCCTACGAGCAGTACTTC
TRBV4-2	TRBJ2-1	NA	NA	CASSQASSTLSGNEQFF	TGTGCCAGCAGCCAAGCCTCTAGCACCCTGTCCGGCAATGAGCAGTTCTTC
TRBV28	TRBJ2-1	few	TRBD1	CASSLIKQGTSEFF	TGTGCCAGCAGTTTAATCAAACAGGGGACATCTGAGTTCTTC
TRBV4-2	TRBJ2-3	NA	TRBD2	CASSPPGLAGGNTQYF	TGTGCCAGCAGCCCCCCAGGGTTAGCGGGAGGGAATACGCAGTATTTT
TRBV20-1	TRBJ1-2	many	NA	CSANAGFGRDGYGYTF	TGCAGTGCCAACGCAGGATTCGGCCGGGACGGCTATGGCTACACCTTC
TRBV6-5	TRBJ2-1	few	NA	CASSYRDGLYNEQFF	TGTGCCAGCAGTTACCGGGACGGACTCTACAATGAGCAGTTCTTC
TRBV12-3/TRBV12-4	TRBJ2-2	few	TRBD2	CASTSGGTGELFF	TGTGCCAGCACTAGCGGTGGGACCGGGGAGCTGTTTTTT
TRBV4-3	TRBJ2-5	few	TRBD2	CASSPTPGLAEETQYF	TGCGCCAGCAGCCCCACCCCCGGACTAGCGGAAGAGACCCAGTACTTC